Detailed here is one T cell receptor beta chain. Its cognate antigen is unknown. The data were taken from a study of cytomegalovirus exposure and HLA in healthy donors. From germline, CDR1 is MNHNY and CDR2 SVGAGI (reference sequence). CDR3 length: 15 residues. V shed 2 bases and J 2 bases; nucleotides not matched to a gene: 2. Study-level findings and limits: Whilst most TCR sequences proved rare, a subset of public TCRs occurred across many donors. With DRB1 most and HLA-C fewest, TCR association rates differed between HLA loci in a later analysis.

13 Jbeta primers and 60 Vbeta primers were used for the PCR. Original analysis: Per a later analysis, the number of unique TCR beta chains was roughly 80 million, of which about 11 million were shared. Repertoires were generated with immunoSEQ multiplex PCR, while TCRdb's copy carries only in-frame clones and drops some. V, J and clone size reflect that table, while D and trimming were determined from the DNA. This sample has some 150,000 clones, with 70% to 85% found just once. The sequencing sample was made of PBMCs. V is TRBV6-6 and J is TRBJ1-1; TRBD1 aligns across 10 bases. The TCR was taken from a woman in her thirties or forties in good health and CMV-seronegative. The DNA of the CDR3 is TGTGCCAGCAGTTACGGGACAGGGGTTAACACTGAAGCTTTCTTT. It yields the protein CASSYGTGVNTEAFF.